This TCR beta chain is drawn from a study of T cell responses to AZD1222 COVID-19 vaccine. Study-level information: It was second doses at about 4 or about 12 weeks that were pooled. Study-level findings and limits: Unmutated variant regions are reportedly targeted by nearly half of spike-specific TCRs. White British ancestry dominated among donors, who included more females, and clonal diversity was possibly underestimated.

The repertoire was sequenced with immunoSEQ multiplex PCR; TCRdb's copy has only in-frame clones and lacks some. Of about 130,000 clones in the sample, about 87% were seen once. Notes on this clone: Its antigen is unknown.

This TCR was recovered from an adult in good health. The material was peripheral blood, obtained on day 0 of AZD1222 vaccination.

The CDR3 nucleotides are TGTGCCAGCTCACCACCGGCGGGGAAAAGCACTGAAGCTTTCTTT. Encoded protein: CASSPPAGKSTEAFF. V and J are TRBV18 and TRBJ1-1; D call uncertain. CDR1 and CDR2 (germline): KGHSH, LQKENI. Trimming took off 0 bases at V and 4 bases at J, with 12 bases between the two ends. This CDR3 has 15 residues.